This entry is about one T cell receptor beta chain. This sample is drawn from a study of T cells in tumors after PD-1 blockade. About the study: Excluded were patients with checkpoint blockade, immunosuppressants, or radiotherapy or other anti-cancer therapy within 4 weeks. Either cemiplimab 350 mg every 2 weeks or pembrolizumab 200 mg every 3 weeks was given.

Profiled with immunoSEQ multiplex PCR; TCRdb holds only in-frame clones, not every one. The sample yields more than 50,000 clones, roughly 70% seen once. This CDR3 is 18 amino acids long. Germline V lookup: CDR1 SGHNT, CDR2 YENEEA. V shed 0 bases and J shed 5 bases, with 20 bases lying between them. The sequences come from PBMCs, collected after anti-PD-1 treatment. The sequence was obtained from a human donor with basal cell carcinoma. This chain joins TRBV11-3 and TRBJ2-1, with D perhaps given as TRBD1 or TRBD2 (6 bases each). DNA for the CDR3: TGTGCCAGCAGCTTAGAGGGTACCTGGGGGGCTTCCCACAATGAGCAGTTCTTC. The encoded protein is CASSLEGTWGASHNEQFF.